Shown below are 22 T cell receptor beta chains from a single sample sequenced in a study of shared clonotypes between healthy human individuals. The protocol was immunoSEQ multiplex PCR, while the TCRdb copy is restricted to in-frame clones and leaves out a portion. The profile shows a few million clones, just over 90% of them singletons. The sample comprised naive CD4+ T cells from PBMCs. Specified subset: CD45RA+ positively selected. The receptor set was obtained from a man between 18 and 35 years old in good health. Some clones in this sample may be carry-over from other donors' samples.

This chain connects TRBV5-1 to TRBJ2-2; 13 nucleotides agree with TRBD2. Unmatched junction bases numbered 7, after V lost 4 bases and J lost 4 bases. The CDR3 has 17 residues. Germline V gives CDR1 SGHRS, CDR2 YFSETQ. The CDR3, as DNA: TGCGCCAGCAGCGCTGGACTAGCGGGAGAGGGCACCGGGGAGCTGTTTTTT. Translated, it gives CASSAGLAGEGTGELFF.

With regard to this clone: This sample also contains other DNA sequences that code for the same CDR3. The V gene is TRBV5-1, the J gene TRBJ2-7; possible D gene TRBD1, 6 bases. Trimming removed 2 bases from V and 3 bases from J, with 12 bases in between. Germline V gives CDR1 SGHRS, CDR2 YFSETQ. This CDR3 has 14 residues. CDR3 sequence (DNA): TGCGCCAGCAGCTTAGACCCGGACAGCTACGAGCAGTACTTC. The encoded protein is CASSLDPDSYEQYF.

V is TRBV5-1 and J is TRBJ2-5; either TRBD1 or TRBD2 may fit D (6 bases each). V was cut by 9 bases and J by 1 base, with 13 bases left in between. The CDR3 is 13 amino acids. CDR1 is SGHRS and CDR2 is YFSETQ in the germline V gene. The CDR3 sequence: CATSPGAQETQYF. The CDR3 DNA reads as TGCGCCACCTCGCCGGGGGCCCAAGAGACCCAGTACTTC.

The rearrangement uses TRBV2 and TRBJ2-7; tentatively, D is TRBD2 (5 bases). Looked up from germline, CDR1 is SNHLY and CDR2 is FYNNEI. The CDR3 contains 13 residues. V lost 7 bases and J 5 bases, leaving 15 bases between the germline ends. Here the CDR3 reads CASNDYYIDEQYF. The CDR3 DNA is TGTGCCAGCAATGACTATTACATAGACGAGCAGTACTTC.

The chain carries TRBV9 and TRBJ1-1, with a tentative D call TRBD1 (6 bases). CDR3 length equals 14 residues. V was trimmed by 6 bases and J by 5 bases, leaving 17 bases between them. The germline gives CDR1 SGDLS, CDR2 YYNGEE. For the CDR3, the DNA is TGTGCCAGCAAACCCTATCTACAGGGAACTGAAGCTTTCTTT. This sequence encodes CASKPYLQGTEAFF.

The chain has TRBV5-1 and TRBJ1-4; D is uncertain. This CDR3 is built from 15 residues. Germline V gene sequence: CDR1 SGHRS, CDR2 YFSETQ. Trimming left V 2 bases short and J 8 bases short, with 16 bases between. The CDR3 sequence: CASSLKGPTEEKLFF. The CDR3 DNA sequence: TGCGCCAGCAGCTTAAAAGGCCCGACGGAGGAAAAACTGTTTTTT.

The CDR3 bases are TGTGCCAGCAGTGACTACACAGATACGCAGTATTTT. Its protein is CASSDYTDTQYF. This sequence joins TRBV27 and TRBJ2-3; D might be TRBD2 (5 bases). V dropped 5 bases and J dropped 2 bases, with 5 bases sitting between them. The CDR3 has 12 residues. In germline, CDR1 is MNHEY, CDR2 SMNVEV (reference sequence).

This sequence joins TRBV18 and TRBJ1-1; D not certain. Trimming took 3 bases from V and 1 from J, leaving 9 bases between them. CDR3 size: 14 residues. Germline V gene lookup returns CDR1 KGHSH and CDR2 LQKENI. CDR3 in DNA: TGTGCCAGCTCACCTGCCCGACAGAACACTGAAGCTTTCTTT. It yields the protein CASSPARQNTEAFF. Based on the CDR3 plus reference TRBV18 and TRBJ1-1, the full variable domain is NAGVMQNPRHLVRRRGQEARLRCSPMKGHSHVYWYRQLPEEGLKFMVYLQKENIIDESGMPKERFSAEFPKEGPSILRIQQVVRGDSAAYFCASSPARQNTEAFFGQGTRLTVV.

The chain couples TRBV30 to TRBJ2-3, with no clear D. The V end lost 6 bases, the J end lost 0 bases, and 10 bases lay between the germline ends. Looked up from germline, CDR1 is GTSNPN and CDR2 is SVGIG (reference sequence). This CDR3 spans 13 amino acids. The CDR3 DNA sequence: TGTGCCTGCAGACGTTTAAGCACAGATACGCAGTATTTT. It yields the protein CACRRLSTDTQYF.

This clone has just one count. V gene TRBV29-1 combines with J gene TRBJ2-7; D may be TRBD2 (6 bases). V was cut by 1 base and J by 1 base, with 14 bases left in between. The CDR3 runs 15 residues. CDR1 and CDR2 from the germline V gene are SQVTM and ANQGSEA. Here the CDR3 reads CSVEGGGTTSYEQYF. The DNA for the CDR3 is TGCAGCGTTGAAGGGGGAGGAACGACTTCCTACGAGCAGTACTTC.

V is TRBV29-1 and J is TRBJ2-7, with 9 bases that match TRBD2. CDR3 length: 14 residues. Per germline, CDR1 SQVTM and CDR2 ANQGSEA. Trimming took 7 bases from V and 3 from J; bases not matched to a gene: 10. This chain's CDR3 is CSAAGGRGNYEQYF. CDR3 bases: TGCAGCGCCGCGGGGGGGCGGGGTAACTACGAGCAGTACTTC.

CDR3 nucleotide sequence: TGTGCCAGCAGCTCTCCCCCGGGCCGTACAACTAATGAAAAACTGTTTTTT. This gives the protein CASSSPPGRTTNEKLFF. The gene calls are TRBV7-2 and TRBJ1-4, with no clear D. In germline, CDR1 is SGHTA, CDR2 FQGNSA. The V and J ends lost 4 bases and 0 bases respectively, with 15 bases between them. The CDR3 length is 17 residues.

V and J are TRBV27 and TRBJ1-2, with D maybe TRBD1 (5 bases). V was cut by 0 bases and J by 5 bases, with 10 bases left in between. Germline CDR1 reads MNHEY; CDR2 reads SMNVEV (reference sequence). The CDR3 has 14 residues. For the CDR3, the DNA is TGTGCCAGCAGTTTATCTAACCAGGGTTATGGCTACACCTTC. It is translated as CASSLSNQGYGYTF.

V gene TRBV19 combines with J gene TRBJ1-2; D is undetermined. CDR3 length: 11 amino acids. Germline V CDR1 and CDR2: LNHDA, SQIVND (reference sequence). V lost 5 bases and J 7 bases, leaving 8 bases between the germline ends. This CDR3 is CASSPSTGYTF. CDR3 DNA: TGTGCCAGTAGTCCCTCCACTGGCTACACCTTC.

This clone appeared once. The chain has TRBV6-6 and TRBJ1-2; TRBD1 matches 7 bases. CDR1 is MNHNY, CDR2 SVGAGI, per germline (reference sequence). The CDR3 has 11 residues. Unmatched junction bases numbered 4, after V lost 7 bases and J lost 8 bases. CDR3 in DNA: TGTGCCAGCAAAGGGGGCGCGGGCTACACCTTC. It is translated as CASKGGAGYTF.

This clone showed up just once. The gene calls are TRBV11-3 and TRBJ2-5; the match to TRBD2 covers 11 bases. Germline V lookup: CDR1 SGHNT, CDR2 YENEEA. This CDR3 region has 16 residues. The junction had 4 bases not matched to a gene; V was cut back by 1 base and J by 3 bases. The CDR3 DNA follows: TGTGCCAGCAGCTTAGGGGCGGGACTAGCGGAAGAGACCCAGTACTTC. It is translated as CASSLGAGLAEETQYF.

The chain carries TRBV27 and TRBJ2-3; D is perhaps TRBD2 (6 bases). The CDR3 covers 16 residues. CDR1 and CDR2 from the germline V gene are MNHEY and SMNVEV (reference sequence). Deletions cut 4 bases from V and 4 bases from J, with 18 bases between. The CDR3 nucleotides read TGTGCCAGCAGTTCCCCGGGACTCCCACTCGCAGATACGCAGTATTTT. It codes for CASSSPGLPLADTQYF.

The chain uses TRBV10-3 and TRBJ2-7; possible D gene TRBD2, 6 bases. Germline V lookup: CDR1 ENHRY, CDR2 SYGVKD. Between the trimmed V and J ends, which lost 2 bases and 9 bases, there was a span of 14 bases. There are 13 residues in the CDR3. CDR3 bases: TGTGCCATCAGTGAGGAGGCGGGACCCCGGCAGTACTTC. Encoded protein: CAISEEAGPRQYF.

The V call is TRBV6-1, the J call TRBJ2-1; 10 nucleotides match TRBD1. This CDR3 contains 13 residues. Unmatched junction bases numbered 9, after V lost 11 bases and J lost 8 bases. Per germline, CDR1 MNHNS and CDR2 SASEGT. The CDR3 nucleotides are TGTGCCGGCGCCGGGACAGGGGTGTATGAGCAGTTCTTC. It translates to CAGAGTGVYEQFF.

The chain combines TRBV10-3 with TRBJ2-1; D possibly corresponds to TRBD2 (6 bases). V was pared by 2 bases and J by 6 bases, with 17 bases between. CDR1 is ENHRY, CDR2 SYGVKD, per germline. This CDR3 is built from 16 residues. The CDR3 DNA reads as TGTGCCATCAGTGAGAAATTGTGGGGGGAAATCAATGAGCAGTTCTTC. This gives the protein CAISEKLWGEINEQFF.

As for this clone: In the same sample, other DNA sequences code for this CDR3. The rearrangement uses TRBV7-3 and TRBJ1-1; TRBD1 matches at 9 bases. CDR1 and CDR2 from the germline V gene are SGHTA and FQGTGA. J lost 3 bases, V lost 5 bases, and 4 bases had no gene match. The CDR3 runs 14 residues. CDR3 sequence (DNA): TGTGCCAGCAGCCTGACAGGGGGGGACACTGAAGCTTTCTTT. Its translation is CASSLTGGDTEAFF.

The chain recombines TRBV7-3 with TRBJ2-1; D is tentatively TRBD1 or TRBD2 (5 bases each). V dropped 5 bases and J dropped 8 bases, with 19 bases sitting between them. The CDR3 has 15 residues. CDR1 is SGHTA, CDR2 FQGTGA, per germline. DNA of the CDR3: TGTGCCAGCAGCGACCTAGGTATAGGGACCGATGAGCAGTTCTTC. This sequence encodes CASSDLGIGTDEQFF.